Listed here are 25 T cell receptor beta chains from one sample, sequenced in a study of T-cell reconstitution after alpha-beta-depleted transplantation in children. Unique molecular identifiers were built into the TCRbeta library. TCRdb passed the PCR reads through MiXCR, listing each CDR3 protein once. The sample carries about 98,000 distinct CDR3 sequences, around 6% recorded once. Sequenced material: PBMCs, mostly from graft donor cells, taken 60 days after TCRalphabeta/CD19-depleted stem cell transplant. These receptors all come from a female patient aged 2-9 years who had a stem cell transplant for Fanconi anemia, so the T cells may come from the graft donor.

J is TRBJ2-2 and V is TRBV7-3; 7 bases match TRBD1. The length of the CDR3 is 15 residues. Germline assignment: CDR1 SGHTA and CDR2 FQGTGA. V gave up 5 bases and J gave up 4 bases; unmatched junction bases: 7. The CDR3 DNA is TGTGCCAGCAGCAAACAGGGGTCGGGCACCGGGGAGCTGTTTTTT. Residues: CASSKQGSGTGELFF.

In its sample, this clonotype was seen many times. The chain is built from TRBV12-3 or TRBV12-4 and TRBJ2-5; D uncertain. This CDR3 is built from 15 residues. V gave up 5 bases and J gave up 2 bases, with 15 bases separating them. DNA for the CDR3: TGTGCCAGCAGTCTGTTTACGGTGCGTCAAGAGACCCAGTACTTC. It is translated as CASSLFTVRQETQYF.

This clonotype was found many times. The chain couples TRBV18 to TRBJ1-3; unclear D gene. This CDR3 has 14 amino acids. Germline lookup yields CDR1 KGHSH and CDR2 LQKENI. V was clipped by 4 bases and J by 0 bases, with 7 bases between them. DNA for the CDR3: TGTGCCAGCTCACTCCGGGACTCTGGAAACACCATATATTTT. It yields the protein CASSLRDSGNTIYF.

Only a few counts were recorded for this clonotype. The rearrangement uses TRBV7-2 and TRBJ1-1, with D perhaps TRBD1 (5 bases). Germline V gene lookup returns CDR1 SGHTA and CDR2 FQGNSA. The CDR3 totals 17 residues. The V end lost 2 bases, the J end lost 1 base, and 17 bases lay between the germline ends. The CDR3 is CASSLTPGGVRNTEAFF. DNA of the CDR3: TGTGCCAGCAGCTTAACGCCCGGGGGAGTCCGGAACACTGAAGCTTTCTTT.

Many counts were recorded for this clonotype. This sequence joins TRBV5-1 and TRBJ2-2; no definite D call. This CDR3 has 19 amino acids. CDR1 and CDR2 from the germline V gene are SGHRS and YFSETQ. The germline V and J ends were trimmed by 1 base and 2 bases, with 21 bases remaining between them. CDR3 amino acids: CASSLMSLKTPLNTGELFF. DNA for the CDR3: TGCGCCAGCAGCTTGATGTCCCTAAAGACACCACTTAACACCGGGGAGCTGTTTTTT.

This clonotype was recorded at least ten times. The rearrangement joins TRBV29-1 to TRBJ2-3, with 8 bases lining up with TRBD2. Looked up from germline, CDR1 is SQVTM and CDR2 is ANQGSEA. Losses at the gene ends were 4 bases for V and 3 bases for J; bases not matched to a gene: 9. The CDR3 covers 15 residues. CDR3 in amino acids: CSVAGGYRETDTQYF. The CDR3 DNA reads as TGCAGCGTTGCGGGAGGGTACAGGGAGACAGATACGCAGTATTTT.

This clonotype was detected a few times. This chain joins TRBV7-9 and TRBJ2-5, with 7 bases matching TRBD1. Germline loops: CDR1 SEHNR, CDR2 FQNEAQ (reference sequence). CDR3 size: 16 residues. V shed 5 bases, J shed 2 bases, and the junction held 11 bases outside the gene matches. The CDR3 DNA reads TGTGCCAGCAGCCCCTGGGCGACAGGGCGGCAAGAGACCCAGTACTTC. As protein: CASSPWATGRQETQYF.

This clonotype was found many times. The chain uses TRBV3-1 and TRBJ2-7, with D possibly TRBD2 on 6 matching bases. The CDR3 has 17 amino acids. Per germline, CDR1 LGHDT and CDR2 YNNKEL (reference sequence). Deletions cut 4 bases from V and 3 bases from J, with 22 bases between. The CDR3 region is CASSPRLTGTGFYEQYF. The CDR3 coding sequence is TGTGCCAGCAGCCCTAGGCTGACCGGGACTGGATTCTACGAGCAGTACTTC.

This rearrangement joins TRBV5-1 to TRBJ2-7; a possible D gene is TRBD1 (6 bases). This CDR3 has 14 amino acids. CDR1 and CDR2 (germline): SGHRS, YFSETQ. V was cut by 3 bases and J by 2 bases, with 12 bases left in between. The CDR3 loop reads CASSWGTLTYEQYF. CDR3 sequence (DNA): TGCGCCAGCAGCTGGGGGACATTAACCTACGAGCAGTACTTC.

This clonotype was recorded many times. The gene calls are TRBV15 and TRBJ2-5; D unresolved. V shed 0 bases and J shed 5 bases, with 10 bases lying between them. This CDR3 has 14 residues. Germline CDR1 and CDR2: LNHNV and YYDKDF (reference sequence). CDR3 bases: TGTGCCACCAGCAGAGACCGGGTTATGGAGACCCAGTACTTC. Translated: CATSRDRVMETQYF.

This sequence joins TRBV3-1 and TRBJ2-1; D is uncertain. CDR1 and CDR2 from the germline V gene are LGHDT and YNNKEL (reference sequence). V was pared by 0 bases and J by 3 bases, with 9 bases between. The CDR3 loop spans 15 amino acids. CDR3 nucleotide sequence: TGTGCCAGCAGCCAAGACGGAGTAGTCTACAATGAGCAGTTCTTC. This sequence encodes CASSQDGVVYNEQFF.

This clonotype appeared many times. The V call is TRBV7-2, the J call TRBJ2-1; D is unresolved. The CDR3 runs to 13 residues. The V end lost 2 bases, the J end lost 6 bases, and 8 bases lay between the germline ends. From germline, CDR1 is SGHTA and CDR2 FQGNSA. CDR3 sequence reads: CASSLLGGNEQFF. CDR3 bases: TGTGCCAGCAGCTTATTGGGTGGCAATGAGCAGTTCTTC.

The table lists this clonotype with many counts. The chain is built from TRBV20-1 and TRBJ1-5, with D possibly being TRBD1 (5 bases). The CDR3 totals 17 residues. Germline CDR1 reads DFQATT; CDR2 reads SNEGSKA (reference sequence). The V gene lost 0 bases and the J gene lost 1 base, with 16 bases spanning the gap. The CDR3 reads CSARDLGTSLSNQPQHF. Written as DNA, the CDR3 is TGCAGTGCTAGAGATCTGGGGACTAGCCTAAGCAATCAGCCCCAGCATTTT.

This clonotype was observed at least ten times. The rearrangement links TRBV7-9 to TRBJ2-5, with 8 bases fitting TRBD2. The CDR3 consists of 17 residues. The V gene's germline CDR1 is SEHNR and CDR2 FQNEAQ (reference sequence). V shed 6 bases, J shed 1 base, and the junction held 13 bases outside the gene matches. CDR3 sequence (DNA): TGTGCCAGCAGACCCAGGGACACTAGCGGACTCCAAGAGACCCAGTACTTC. This gives the protein CASRPRDTSGLQETQYF.

There are many counts of this clonotype. This chain uses TRBV28 with TRBJ2-1; 8 positions match TRBD2. CDR3 size: 15 residues. CDR1 MDHEN and CDR2 SYDVKM come from the germline V gene. With 3 bases clipped from V and 3 bases from J, the junction kept 4 bases outside the gene matches. CDR3 amino acids: CASSFAGRDYNEQFF. The CDR3, as DNA: TGTGCCAGCAGTTTTGCCGGGAGGGACTACAATGAGCAGTTCTTC. The full variable domain, completed using reference TRBV28 and TRBJ2-1, is DVKVTQSSRYLVKRTGEKVFLECVQDMDHENMFWYRQDPGLGLRLIYFSYDVKMKEKGDIPEGYSVSREKKERFSLILESASTNQTSMYLCASSFAGRDYNEQFFGPGTRLTVL.

This clonotype has ten or more counts. DNA for the CDR3: TGTGCCAGCTCACCACGGACTAGCTACCACAATGAGCAGTTCTTC. This encodes CASSPRTSYHNEQFF. This sequence joins TRBV18 and TRBJ2-1; 8 nucleotides line up with TRBD2. The CDR3 spans 15 residues. Germline CDR1 reads KGHSH; CDR2 reads LQKENI. V was pared by 1 base and J by 5 bases, with 4 bases of the junction left unmatched. The variable domain in full, completed from reference TRBV18 and TRBJ2-1, reads NAGVMQNPRHLVRRRGQEARLRCSPMKGHSHVYWYRQLPEEGLKFMVYLQKENIIDESGMPKERFSAEFPKEGPSILRIQQVVRGDSAAYFCASSPRTSYHNEQFFGPGTRLTVL.

In its sample, this clonotype was seen many times. The chain uses TRBV11-2 and TRBJ2-1, with no clear D. Germline V gene data show CDR1 as SGHAT and CDR2 as FQNNGV. The CDR3 has 15 amino acids. V shed 1 base and J shed 1 base, with 8 bases lying between them. The CDR3 loop reads CASSLVGPSYNEQFF. The DNA of the CDR3 is TGTGCCAGCAGCTTAGTAGGACCTTCCTACAATGAGCAGTTCTTC.

This clonotype was counted a few times. This chain links TRBV18 with TRBJ2-7, with TRBD1 as a possible D gene (6 bases). The germline gives CDR1 KGHSH, CDR2 LQKENI. The CDR3 totals 13 residues. The germline V and J ends were trimmed by 5 bases and 3 bases, with 11 bases remaining between them. CDR3 in amino acids: CASSTDRNYEQYF. The CDR3 nucleotides read TGTGCCAGCTCAACGGACAGAAACTACGAGCAGTACTTC.

This clonotype was counted ten times or more. The chain has TRBV11-2 and TRBJ2-7; 10 nucleotides match TRBD2. In germline, CDR1 is SGHAT, CDR2 FQNNGV. V lost 2 bases, J lost 0 bases, and 1 base stayed unmatched. The CDR3 length is 15 residues. CDR3 coding DNA: TGTGCCAGCAGCTTAACTAGCGGGAACTCCTACGAGCAGTACTTC. The encoded protein is CASSLTSGNSYEQYF.

This clonotype was observed at least ten times. The chain combines TRBV20-1 with TRBJ2-5; D remains ambiguous. V shed 6 bases and J shed 5 bases, with 10 bases lying between them. This CDR3 contains 11 residues. Germline loops: CDR1 DFQATT, CDR2 SNEGSKA (reference sequence). This CDR3 reads CSASGRETQYF. In nucleotides, the CDR3 is TGCAGTGCAAGTGGGCGGGAGACCCAGTACTTC.

This clonotype was seen ten or more times. The chain links TRBV2 to TRBJ2-6; D possibly matches TRBD1 or TRBD2 (5 bases each). The CDR3 loop spans 15 amino acids. V lost 4 bases to trimming and J lost 14 bases, with 21 bases between them. The V gene's germline CDR1 is SNHLY and CDR2 FYNNEI. CDR3 in DNA: TGTGCCAGCAGTGCCCGGGACGGCTTTTTTTCCCTCCTGACTTTC. Protein product: CASSARDGFFSLLTF.

This clonotype was picked up many times. V usage is TRBV12-3 or TRBV12-4 and J usage is TRBJ2-7; D possibly uses TRBD1 or TRBD2 (5 bases each). Trimming stripped 5 bases from V and 3 bases from J, with 20 bases between. This CDR3 spans 16 amino acids. The CDR3 nucleotides read TGTGCCAGCAGTCAGGGAGATCCTCGCTCCCTCTACGAGCAGTACTTC. Its translation is CASSQGDPRSLYEQYF.

Ten or more counts support this clonotype. The rearrangement links TRBV20-1 to TRBJ2-3, with 9 bases fitting TRBD1. The CDR3 totals 17 residues. J was trimmed by 6 bases and V by 0 bases; bases with no gene match: 13. Germline assignment: CDR1 DFQATT and CDR2 SNEGSKA (reference sequence). The CDR3 protein is CSARDNWGSDRGDTQYF. The DNA for the CDR3 is TGCAGTGCTAGAGATAACTGGGGCAGTGACAGGGGGGATACGCAGTATTTT.

The table lists this clonotype with a few counts. The chain combines TRBV7-2 with TRBJ2-7, with 10 bases identical to TRBD2. The V gene's germline CDR1 is SGHTA and CDR2 FQGNSA. V gave up 1 base and J gave up 2 bases; unmatched junction bases: 8. This CDR3 is 17 amino acids long. CDR3 sequence reads: CASSLVGSGGPTYEQYF. The CDR3 DNA reads TGTGCCAGCAGCTTAGTTGGTAGCGGGGGGCCAACCTACGAGCAGTACTTC.

V usage is TRBV12-3 or TRBV12-4 and J usage is TRBJ2-5; D unclear. The CDR3 is 13 residues long. V was cut by 6 bases and J by 5 bases, with 13 bases left in between. Here the CDR3 DNA reads TGTGCCAGCAGCTTGATGGGCTTGGAGACCCAGTACTTC. This codes for CASSLMGLETQYF.